A selection of T cell receptor beta chains follows, all from one sample in a study of blood T cell repertoires in COVID-19. Sequenced by immunoSEQ multiplex PCR; TCRdb stores in-frame clones only, minus some. The sample holds around 300,000 clones; approximately 85% are singletons and the top ten take roughly 11%. Sequenced: peripheral blood. Receptor source: a woman in her seventies with acute or convalescent COVID-19. CDR3s include the opening cysteine and the closing phenylalanine or tryptophan. D genes are given only for firm matches. Part of the rows lack a size; the others show once, few, many or a class for expanded clones.

J: TRBJ2-1
V: TRBV5-1
D: TRBD1
size: .
length: 15
CDR3: CASSWAGTGDNEQFF
DNA: TGCGCCAGCAGCTGGGCCGGGACAGGGGACAATGAGCAGTTCTTC

J: TRBJ1-5
V: TRBV9
D: .
size: .
length: 17
CDR3: CASSVVVVYRVRRPQHF
DNA: TGTGCCAGCAGCGTAGTAGTAGTGTACAGGGTAAGGAGGCCCCAGCATTTT

J: TRBJ1-5
V: TRBV7-2
D: .
size: .
length: 15
CDR3: CASSPLTGLNQPQHF
DNA: TGTGCCAGCAGCCCCCTCACAGGGTTAAATCAGCCCCAGCATTTT

J: TRBJ1-1
V: TRBV18
D: .
size: .
length: 14
CDR3: CASSLTQGNTEAFF
DNA: TGTGCCAGCTCTCTGACACAGGGGAACACTGAAGCTTTCTTT

J: TRBJ1-2
V: TRBV28
D: .
size: .
length: 15
CDR3: CASSLGGAGDYGYTF
DNA: TGTGCCAGCAGTTTAGGAGGGGCCGGCGACTATGGCTACACCTTC

J: TRBJ2-1
V: TRBV6-4
D: TRBD2
size: .
length: 15
CDR3: CASSVASGGVDEQFF
DNA: TGTGCCAGCAGTGTGGCTAGCGGGGGGGTTGATGAGCAGTTCTTC

J: TRBJ2-3
V: TRBV3-1/TRBV3-2
D: .
size: .
length: 11
CDR3: CASTLGDTQYF
DNA: TGTGCCAGCACACTCGGGGATACGCAGTATTTT

J: TRBJ1-4
V: TRBV20-1
D: .
size: .
length: 11
CDR3: CSARSNEKLFF
DNA: TGCAGTGCTAGGAGTAATGAAAAACTGTTTTTT

J: TRBJ1-3
V: TRBV29-1
D: TRBD1
size: .
length: 14
CDR3: CSVSGQGTGNTIYF
DNA: TGCAGCGTTTCGGGACAGGGGACTGGAAACACCATATATTTT

J: TRBJ1-2
V: TRBV5-1
D: TRBD1
size: many
length: 14
CDR3: CASSLGTGQGGYTF
DNA: TGCGCCAGCAGCTTGGGGACAGGCCAGGGTGGCTACACCTTC

J: TRBJ1-2
V: TRBV6-6
D: TRBD1
size: .
length: 14
CDR3: CASRIGTGNYGYTF
DNA: TGTGCCAGCAGAATCGGGACAGGCAACTATGGCTACACCTTC

J: TRBJ1-1
V: TRBV6-5
D: .
size: .
length: 15
CDR3: CASSYSRRVNTEAFF
DNA: TGTGCCAGCAGTTACTCGAGGCGGGTGAACACTGAAGCTTTCTTT

J: TRBJ2-7
V: TRBV29-1
D: TRBD1
size: .
length: 12
CDR3: CSVGQGTYEQYF
DNA: TGCAGCGTTGGACAGGGAACATACGAGCAGTACTTC

J: TRBJ2-5
V: TRBV10-3
D: TRBD2
size: .
length: 13
CDR3: CATAGGPVETQYF
DNA: TGTGCCACCGCGGGGGGCCCAGTGGAGACCCAGTACTTC

J: TRBJ1-5
V: TRBV19
D: .
size: .
length: 13
CDR3: CASSMRGSGPQHF
DNA: TGTGCCAGTAGTATGAGAGGCTCTGGGCCCCAGCATTTT

J: TRBJ2-1
V: TRBV18
D: TRBD1
size: .
length: 17
CDR3: CASSPPNRGLGDNEQFF
DNA: TGTGCCAGCTCACCACCGAATAGGGGGCTTGGGGACAATGAGCAGTTCTTC

J: TRBJ2-7
V: TRBV18
D: .
size: .
length: 14
CDR3: CASSPTTGTYEQYF
DNA: TGTGCCAGCTCACCAACGACAGGCACCTACGAGCAGTACTTC

J: TRBJ1-5
V: TRBV12-3/TRBV12-4
D: .
size: once
length: 12
CDR3: CASSSWGTPQHF
DNA: TGTGCCAGCAGTTCCTGGGGCACACCCCAGCATTTT

J: TRBJ1-2
V: TRBV18
D: TRBD1
size: .
length: 13
CDR3: CASQPGQGDGYTF
DNA: TGTGCCAGCCAACCAGGACAGGGGGACGGCTACACCTTC

J: TRBJ2-5
V: TRBV19
D: TRBD1
size: .
length: 15
CDR3: CASSYVGQGTETQYF
DNA: TGTGCCAGTAGTTATGTCGGACAGGGGACGGAGACCCAGTACTTC

J: TRBJ2-1
V: TRBV3-1/TRBV3-2
D: .
size: .
length: 15
CDR3: CASSQGTGTYNEQFF
DNA: TGTGCCAGCAGCCAAGGGACCGGGACATACAATGAGCAGTTCTTC

J: TRBJ2-3
V: TRBV3-1/TRBV3-2
D: .
size: .
length: 14
CDR3: CASSQRGFEDTQYF
DNA: TGTGCCAGCAGCCAAAGGGGATTCGAAGATACGCAGTATTTT

J: TRBJ1-4
V: TRBV28
D: .
size: .
length: 14
CDR3: CASVDSSTNEKLFF
DNA: TGTGCCAGCGTTGACAGTTCAACTAATGAAAAACTGTTTTTT

J: TRBJ1-1
V: TRBV18
D: .
size: .
length: 13
CDR3: CASSPSLSSEAFF
DNA: TGTGCCAGCTCACCATCGCTGAGTTCTGAAGCTTTCTTT

J: TRBJ2-7
V: TRBV5-4
D: TRBD2
size: .
length: 15
CDR3: CASSLAGGPYKEQYF
DNA: TGTGCCAGCAGCTTAGCGGGGGGCCCATACAAAGAGCAGTACTTC

J: TRBJ2-5
V: TRBV5-1
D: TRBD2
size: .
length: 16
CDR3: CASRPGLAGVGETQYF
DNA: TGCGCCAGCAGACCGGGACTAGCGGGGGTGGGAGAGACCCAGTACTTC

J: TRBJ1-2
V: TRBV5-1
D: .
size: .
length: 17
CDR3: CASSLNSGAQGIYGYTF
DNA: TGCGCCAGCAGCTTGAATTCAGGGGCCCAGGGTATCTATGGCTACACCTTC

J: TRBJ2-2
V: TRBV10-3
D: TRBD2
size: .
length: 16
CDR3: CAISEGERGGTGELFF
DNA: TGTGCCATCAGTGAGGGAGAGCGGGGGGGCACCGGGGAGCTGTTTTTT

J: TRBJ1-6
V: TRBV21-1
D: .
size: once
length: 14
CDR3: CASSKERVSSPLHF
DNA: TGTGCCAGCAGCAAAGAGAGGGTAAGCTCACCCCTCCACTTT

J: TRBJ2-7
V: TRBV7-9
D: .
size: many
length: 14
CDR3: CASSLDRGPNEQYF
DNA: TGTGCCAGCAGCTTAGATAGGGGTCCCAACGAGCAGTACTTC

J: TRBJ1-6
V: TRBV2
D: TRBD1
size: .
length: 14
CDR3: CASSDRGLNSPLHF
DNA: TGTGCCAGCAGTGACAGGGGGCTTAATTCACCCCTCCACTTT

J: TRBJ1-2
V: TRBV19
D: .
size: .
length: 14
CDR3: CASSLTALNYGYTF
DNA: TGTGCCAGTAGCCTGACAGCTCTTAACTATGGCTACACCTTC

J: TRBJ2-7
V: TRBV5-1
D: .
size: .
length: 13
CDR3: CASSLTGVYEQYF
DNA: TGCGCCAGCAGCCTCACGGGGGTCTACGAGCAGTACTTC

J: TRBJ2-3
V: TRBV24-1
D: .
size: .
length: 13
CDR3: CATSDRTTDTQYF
DNA: TGTGCCACCAGTGATCGGACAACAGATACGCAGTATTTT

J: TRBJ2-2
V: TRBV11-3
D: .
size: .
length: 16
CDR3: CASSHRLDRGTGELFF
DNA: TGTGCCAGCAGCCACCGGCTCGACAGAGGCACCGGGGAGCTGTTTTTT

J: TRBJ1-4
V: TRBV12-2
D: .
size: .
length: 14
CDR3: CASRFGTVNEKLFF
DNA: TGTGCAAGTCGCTTCGGGACAGTTAATGAAAAACTGTTTTTT

J: TRBJ2-7
V: TRBV4-1
D: TRBD2
size: .
length: 15
CDR3: CASSQEPSGEAMQYF
DNA: TGCGCCAGCAGCCAAGAGCCCAGCGGGGAGGCGATGCAGTACTTC

J: TRBJ2-1
V: TRBV3-1/TRBV3-2
D: .
size: .
length: 16
CDR3: CASSRGKFSSYNEQFF
DNA: TGTGCCAGCAGCCGCGGTAAGTTCAGCTCCTACAATGAGCAGTTCTTC

J: TRBJ1-5
V: TRBV2
D: .
size: .
length: 14
CDR3: CASSESGERQPQHF
DNA: TGTGCCAGCAGTGAAAGCGGGGAGAGGCAGCCCCAGCATTTT

J: TRBJ1-1
V: TRBV25-1
D: .
size: once
length: 14
CDR3: CASSESKGYTEAFF
DNA: TGTGCCAGCAGTGAATCGAAGGGGTACACTGAAGCTTTCTTT

J: TRBJ2-1
V: TRBV9
D: .
size: .
length: 13
CDR3: CASSVTSYNEQFF
DNA: TGTGCCAGCAGCGTCACTAGTTACAATGAGCAGTTCTTC

J: TRBJ1-4
V: TRBV2
D: .
size: few
length: 13
CDR3: CASKEGSKQGLFF
DNA: TGTGCCAGCAAAGAGGGTAGTAAACAGGGACTGTTTTTT

J: TRBJ2-2
V: TRBV24-1
D: TRBD2
size: .
length: 20
CDR3: CATSDSAPSGGLWNTGELFF
DNA: TGTGCCACCAGTGATTCGGCCCCTAGCGGGGGGTTATGGAACACCGGGGAGCTGTTTTTT

J: TRBJ2-1
V: TRBV6-5
D: TRBD2
size: once
length: 15
CDR3: CASRRSRERGFEQFF
DNA: TGTGCCAGCAGACGCAGCAGGGAGCGGGGCTTTGAGCAGTTCTTC

J: TRBJ1-1
V: TRBV6-1
D: .
size: .
length: 16
CDR3: CASSEGTWSGTTEAFF
DNA: TGTGCCAGCAGTGAAGGGACGTGGTCGGGGACTACTGAAGCTTTCTTT

J: TRBJ1-2
V: TRBV2
D: .
size: .
length: 12
CDR3: CASFRAGRGYTF
DNA: TGTGCCAGCTTCCGGGCAGGGCGCGGCTACACCTTC

J: TRBJ2-7
V: TRBV18
D: TRBD1
size: .
length: 13
CDR3: CASSPGQVYEQYF
DNA: TGTGCCAGCTCACCAGGACAGGTCTACGAGCAGTACTTC

J: TRBJ2-2
V: TRBV2
D: .
size: .
length: 15
CDR3: CASSEGHLNTGELFF
DNA: TGTGCCAGCAGTGAAGGACACTTGAACACCGGGGAGCTGTTTTTT

J: TRBJ1-4
V: TRBV2
D: TRBD1
size: .
length: 15
CDR3: CASSPGTGLGEKLFF
DNA: TGTGCCAGCAGCCCCGGGACAGGGCTGGGTGAAAAACTGTTTTTT

J: TRBJ2-1
V: TRBV13
D: TRBD2
size: .
length: 16
CDR3: CASSWGLAGSYNEQFF
DNA: TGTGCCAGCAGCTGGGGACTAGCGGGGTCCTACAATGAGCAGTTCTTC

J: TRBJ2-7
V: TRBV11-2
D: TRBD2
size: once
length: 12
CDR3: CASSPGLVVTYF
DNA: TGTGCCAGCAGCCCCGGACTAGTGGTAACGTACTTC

J: TRBJ1-1
V: TRBV18
D: .
size: .
length: 15
CDR3: CASSPRLVQNTEAFF
DNA: TGTGCCAGCTCACCACGGTTGGTACAGAACACTGAAGCTTTCTTT

J: TRBJ1-1
V: TRBV19
D: .
size: few
length: 13
CDR3: CASSITGRSEAFF
DNA: TGTGCCAGTAGTATAACAGGACGCTCTGAAGCTTTCTTT

J: TRBJ2-5
V: TRBV3-1/TRBV3-2
D: TRBD2
size: .
length: 14
CDR3: CASSRRGAEETQYF
DNA: TGTGCCAGCAGCCGGCGGGGGGCCGAAGAGACCCAGTACTTC

J: TRBJ1-1
V: TRBV3-1/TRBV3-2
D: .
size: .
length: 15
CDR3: CASSHSWGPQAEAFF
DNA: TGTGCCAGCAGCCATTCATGGGGCCCCCAGGCGGAAGCTTTCTTT

J: TRBJ2-1
V: TRBV4-1
D: TRBD1
size: .
length: 15
CDR3: CASSQLGQGVTEQFF
DNA: TGCGCCAGCAGCCAACTCGGACAGGGAGTCACTGAGCAGTTCTTC

J: TRBJ2-6
V: TRBV3-1/TRBV3-2
D: .
size: .
length: 17
CDR3: CASSRQGGFSGANVLTF
DNA: TGTGCCAGCAGCCGACAGGGAGGCTTTTCTGGGGCCAACGTCCTGACTTTC